This TCR beta chain was captured by sequencing in a study of regulatory T cells in long-lasting Graves disease. As for the study in general: Persistent cases were those of Graves' disease that involved over 5 years of antithyroid drugs with positive TSH receptor antibodies. Study-wide findings and caveats: Accuracy might have suffered from few samples.

Notes on this clonotype: The antigen is not known.

Germline-derived CDR1 and CDR2 are MDHEN and SYDVKM. Trimming left V 4 bases short and J 2 bases short, with 13 bases between. The CDR3 sequence is 15 residues long. iRepertoire HTBI primers and Arm-PCR of CDR3 regions built TCR beta libraries. TCRdb re-called the multiplex PCR reads with MiXCR, one entry per CDR3 protein. The sample records about 430,000 distinct CDR3 sequences, over 20% being singletons. Time point described: persistent/refractory GD, antithyroid drugs over 5 years with positive TRAb. PBMC RNA was the source of the TCR library. This TCR derives from a female donor with Graves disease. The source material was peripheral blood mononuclear cells (PBMCs), sampled when the disease was refractory, from a patient treated with antithyroid drugs. The chain carries TRBV28 and TRBJ2-3, with D unclear. The CDR3 spells CASSSSESHTDTQYF. CDR3 DNA sequence: TGTGCCAGCAGTTCGTCCGAGAGCCACACAGATACGCAGTATTTT.